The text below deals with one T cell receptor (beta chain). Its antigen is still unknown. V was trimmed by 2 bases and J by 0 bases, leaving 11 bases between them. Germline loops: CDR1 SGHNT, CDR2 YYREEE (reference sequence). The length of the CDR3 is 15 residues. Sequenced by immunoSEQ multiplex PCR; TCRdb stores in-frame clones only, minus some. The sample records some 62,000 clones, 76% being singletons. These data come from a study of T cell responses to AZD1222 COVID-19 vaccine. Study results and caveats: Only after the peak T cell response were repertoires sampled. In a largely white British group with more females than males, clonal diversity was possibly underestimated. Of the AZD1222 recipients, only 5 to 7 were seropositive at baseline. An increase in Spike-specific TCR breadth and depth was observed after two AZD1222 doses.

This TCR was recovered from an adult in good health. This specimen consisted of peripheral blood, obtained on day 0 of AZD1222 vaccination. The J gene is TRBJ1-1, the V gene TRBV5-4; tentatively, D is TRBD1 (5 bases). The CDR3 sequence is CASSFLWGMNTEAFF. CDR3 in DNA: TGTGCCAGCAGCTTTCTCTGGGGGATGAACACTGAAGCTTTCTTT.